This T cell receptor (beta chain) was recovered during a study of breast tumors, draining lymph nodes, adjacent tissues. Study outcomes and limitations: Compared with lymph nodes, tumors were less diverse; compared with nontumor tissue, more. The lymph node origin of tumor T cells was framed as consistent with a hypothesis, not demonstrated. Compared with basal-like, luminal-like tumors shared significantly more repertoire with nontumor tissue. The data were judged consistent with most tumor T cells coming from lymph node and expanding in tumor.

TCRdb called the multiplex PCR reads again in MiXCR, with one record for every CDR3 protein. The profile shows around 140,000 distinct CDR3 sequences, 32% of them singletons. This clonotype was seen repeatedly, ten times or more. The antigen remains unidentified. Axillary draining lymph nodes of breast cancer patients supplied the node samples. Trimming pared 4 bases from V and 2 bases from J, leaving 17 bases between. The CDR3 contains 16 residues. Germline V gene lookup returns CDR1 SGHRS and CDR2 YFSETQ. V gene TRBV5-1 combines with J gene TRBJ2-3, with D tentatively TRBD1 or TRBD2 (6 bases each). The clonotype comes from a female donor with breast cancer. Some clones in this sample may be carry-over from other donors' samples. The sequenced sample consisted of axillary lymph node tissue. The CDR3 is CASSDRGQPDTDTQYF. CDR3 nucleotides: TGCGCCAGCAGCGATCGGGGGCAACCCGACACAGATACGCAGTATTTT.